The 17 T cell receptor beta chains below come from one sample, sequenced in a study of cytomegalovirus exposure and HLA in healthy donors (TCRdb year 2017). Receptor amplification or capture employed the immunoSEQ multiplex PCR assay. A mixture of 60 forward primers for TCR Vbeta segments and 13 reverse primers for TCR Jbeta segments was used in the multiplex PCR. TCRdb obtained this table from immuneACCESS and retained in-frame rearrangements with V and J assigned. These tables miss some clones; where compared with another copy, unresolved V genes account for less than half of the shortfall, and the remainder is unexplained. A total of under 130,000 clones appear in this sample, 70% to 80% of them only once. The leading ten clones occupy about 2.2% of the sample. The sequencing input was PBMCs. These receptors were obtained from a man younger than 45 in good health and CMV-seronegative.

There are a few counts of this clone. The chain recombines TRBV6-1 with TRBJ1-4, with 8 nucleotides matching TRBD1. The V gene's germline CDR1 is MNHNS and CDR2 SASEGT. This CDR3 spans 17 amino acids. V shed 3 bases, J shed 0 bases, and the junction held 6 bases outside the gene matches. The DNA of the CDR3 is TGTGCCAGCAGTGATTGGGGACAGGTCACAACTAATGAAAAACTGTTTTTT. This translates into CASSDWGQVTTNEKLFF.

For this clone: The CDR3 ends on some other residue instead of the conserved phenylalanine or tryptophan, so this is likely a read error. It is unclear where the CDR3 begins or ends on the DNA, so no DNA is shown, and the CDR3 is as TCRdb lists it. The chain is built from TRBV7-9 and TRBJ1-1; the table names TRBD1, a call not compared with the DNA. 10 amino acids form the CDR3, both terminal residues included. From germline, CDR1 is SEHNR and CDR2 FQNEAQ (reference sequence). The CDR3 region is CASSIPQGLL.

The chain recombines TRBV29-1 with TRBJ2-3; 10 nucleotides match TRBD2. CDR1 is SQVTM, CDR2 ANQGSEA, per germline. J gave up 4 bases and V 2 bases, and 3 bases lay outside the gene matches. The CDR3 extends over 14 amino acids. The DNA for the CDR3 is TGCAGCGTTGAAAGAGCGGGAGGGGCAGATACGCAGTATTTT. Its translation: CSVERAGGADTQYF.

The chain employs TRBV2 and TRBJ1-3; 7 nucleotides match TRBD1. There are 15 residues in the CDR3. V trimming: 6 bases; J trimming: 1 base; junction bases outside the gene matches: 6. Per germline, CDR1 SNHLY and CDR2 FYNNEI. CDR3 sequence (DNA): TGTGCCAGCAGCGGGGGACAGCTTTCTGGAAACACCATATATTTT. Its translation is CASSGGQLSGNTIYF.

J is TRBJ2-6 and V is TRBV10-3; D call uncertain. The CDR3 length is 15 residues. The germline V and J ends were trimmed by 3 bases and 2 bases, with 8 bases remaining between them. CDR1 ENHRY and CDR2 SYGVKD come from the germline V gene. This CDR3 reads CAISDLPAGANVLTF. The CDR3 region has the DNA TGTGCCATCAGTGACCTCCCTGCTGGGGCCAACGTCCTGACTTTC.

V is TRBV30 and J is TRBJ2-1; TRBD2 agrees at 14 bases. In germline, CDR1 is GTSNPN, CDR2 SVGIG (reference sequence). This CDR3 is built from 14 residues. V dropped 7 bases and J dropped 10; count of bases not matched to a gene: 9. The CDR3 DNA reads TGTGCCTTAATGGGACTAGCGGGGGTGGGGGAGCAGTTCTTC. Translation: CALMGLAGVGEQFF.

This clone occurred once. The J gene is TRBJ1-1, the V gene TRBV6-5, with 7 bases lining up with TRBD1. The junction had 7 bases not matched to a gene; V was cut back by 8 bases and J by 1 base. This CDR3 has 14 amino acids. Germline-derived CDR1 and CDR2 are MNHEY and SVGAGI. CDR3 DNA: TGTGCCAGCTTTTTCAGGGGGAAGAACACTGAAGCTTTCTTT. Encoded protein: CASFFRGKNTEAFF.

CDR3 coding DNA: TGCGCCAGCAGTGATCGACAGGACAGGATCGAGCAGTACTTC. Translating gives CASSDRQDRIEQYF. The V call is TRBV10-1, the J call TRBJ2-7, with 7 positions matching TRBD1. In germline, CDR1 is WNHNN, CDR2 SYGVQD (reference sequence). The CDR3 runs 14 residues. Trimming at V came to 3 bases and at J to 6 bases, leaving 8 bases not matched to a gene.

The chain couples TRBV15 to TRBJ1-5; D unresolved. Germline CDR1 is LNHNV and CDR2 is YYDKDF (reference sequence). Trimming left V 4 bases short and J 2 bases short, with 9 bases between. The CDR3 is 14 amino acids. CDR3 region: CATSTSVGNQPQHF. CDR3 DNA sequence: TGTGCCACCAGCACCTCAGTGGGCAATCAGCCCCAGCATTTT.

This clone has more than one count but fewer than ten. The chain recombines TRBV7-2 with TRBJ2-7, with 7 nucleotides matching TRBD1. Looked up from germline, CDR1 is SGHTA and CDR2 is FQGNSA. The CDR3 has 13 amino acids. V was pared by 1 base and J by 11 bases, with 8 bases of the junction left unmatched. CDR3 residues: CASSLGSGTVKYF. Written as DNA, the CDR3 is TGTGCCAGCAGCTTAGGATCCGGGACAGTGAAGTACTTC.

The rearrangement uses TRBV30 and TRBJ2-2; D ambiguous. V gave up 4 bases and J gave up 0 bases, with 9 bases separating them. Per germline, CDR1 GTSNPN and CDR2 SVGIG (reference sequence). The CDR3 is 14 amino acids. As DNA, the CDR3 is TGTGCCTGGATCCGCGCCCCGAACACCGGGGAGCTGTTTTTT. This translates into CAWIRAPNTGELFF. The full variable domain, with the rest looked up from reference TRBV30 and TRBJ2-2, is SQTIHQWPATLVQPVGSPLSLECTVEGTSNPNLYWYRQAAGRGLQLLFYSVGIGQISSEVPQNLSASRPQDRQFILSSKKLLLSDSGFYLCAWIRAPNTGELFFGEGSRLTVL.

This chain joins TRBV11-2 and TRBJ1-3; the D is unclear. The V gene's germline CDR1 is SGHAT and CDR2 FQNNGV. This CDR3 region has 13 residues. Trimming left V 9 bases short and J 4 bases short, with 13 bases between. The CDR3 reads CASGEGSGNTIYF. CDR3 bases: TGTGCCAGTGGGGAGGGTAGCGGAAACACCATATATTTT.

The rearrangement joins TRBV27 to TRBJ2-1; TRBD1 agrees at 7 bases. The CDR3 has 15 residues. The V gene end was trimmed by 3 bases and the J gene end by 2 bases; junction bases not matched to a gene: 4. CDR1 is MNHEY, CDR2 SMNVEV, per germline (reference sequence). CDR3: CASSLRTGAYNEQFF. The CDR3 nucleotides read TGTGCCAGCAGTTTGCGGACAGGAGCCTACAATGAGCAGTTCTTC.

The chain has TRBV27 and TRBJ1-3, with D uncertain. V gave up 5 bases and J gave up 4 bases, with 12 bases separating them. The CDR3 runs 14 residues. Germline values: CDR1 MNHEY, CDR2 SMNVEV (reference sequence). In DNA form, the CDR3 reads TGTGCCAGCAGTCCTTGGCCACCCGGAAACACCATATATTTT. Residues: CASSPWPPGNTIYF.

The DNA of the CDR3 is TGTGCCAGCAATACACGGGACAGGGGGTTCTACGAGCAGTACTTC. Residues: CASNTRDRGFYEQYF. The rearrangement joins TRBV6-6 to TRBJ2-7; 11 positions match TRBD1. V lost 7 bases and J lost 3; bases outside the gene matches: 8. This CDR3 is built from 15 residues. Germline lookup yields CDR1 MNHNY and CDR2 SVGAGI (reference sequence).

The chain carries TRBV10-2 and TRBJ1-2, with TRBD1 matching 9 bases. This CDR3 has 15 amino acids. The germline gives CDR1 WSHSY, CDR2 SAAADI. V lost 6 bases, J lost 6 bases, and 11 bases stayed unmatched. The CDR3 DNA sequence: TGCGCCAGCAGCCCCATGGACAGGGGAGGGGATGGCTACACCTTC. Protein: CASSPMDRGGDGYTF.

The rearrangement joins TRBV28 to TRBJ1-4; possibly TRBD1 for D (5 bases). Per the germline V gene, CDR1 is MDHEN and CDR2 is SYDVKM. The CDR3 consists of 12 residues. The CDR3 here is CAIQGTNEKLFF. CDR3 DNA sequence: TGTGCAATCCAGGGTACTAATGAAAAACTGTTTTTT.